This T cell receptor (beta chain) appears in the sequencing data of a study of control samples from healthy donors and cancer patients. This clone was seen just once. The CDR3 is 17 residues long. CDR1 and CDR2 from the germline V gene are MNHEY and SMNVEV (reference sequence). The V segment lost 4 bases and the J segment 5 bases; nucleotides outside the gene matches: 7. Assay: immunoSEQ multiplex PCR; the TCRdb copy retains only in-frame clones and omits some. The sample contains 100,000 to 150,000 clones, roughly 90% of which appear only once. The rearrangement joins TRBV27 to TRBJ2-1; 14 positions agree with TRBD2. Sequenced input: PBMCs. The receptor was derived from a man between 45 and 60 years old with head and neck cancer. CDR3 in amino acids: CASSSSRGLAGDNEQFF. CDR3 bases: TGTGCCAGCAGTTCGAGCAGGGGACTAGCGGGAGACAATGAGCAGTTCTTC.